The 10 T cell receptor beta chains presented below share a single source sample, sequenced in a study of shared clonotypes between healthy human individuals. Repertoires were generated with immunoSEQ multiplex PCR, while TCRdb's copy carries only in-frame clones and drops some. The sample lists approximately 2.3 million clones; more than 80% were seen once. The material sequenced was naive CD4+ T cells from PBMCs. Noted subset: CD45RA+ positively selected. All receptors come from a man aged 18 to 35 in good health. Some clones in this sample may be carry-over from other donors' samples.

This clone appeared a single time. The genes are TRBV7-2 and TRBJ1-5; D ambiguous. Looked up from germline, CDR1 is SGHTA and CDR2 is FQGNSA. CDR3 length equals 15 residues. V was pared by 1 base and J by 5 bases, with 12 bases between. The CDR3 DNA follows: TGTGCCAGCAGCTTAGATCACACGGTAGATCAGCCCCAGCATTTT. Translation: CASSLDHTVDQPQHF.

The gene calls are TRBV27 and TRBJ2-7; a possible D gene is TRBD2 (5 bases). The germline CDR1 and CDR2 sequences are MNHEY and SMNVEV (reference sequence). Trimming stripped 4 bases from V and 3 bases from J, with 13 bases between. This CDR3 is built from 14 residues. The CDR3 coding sequence is TGTGCCAGCAGTTCAGGACTCCCTCGCTACGAGCAGTACTTC. Its protein product is CASSSGLPRYEQYF.

The rearrangement links TRBV19 to TRBJ1-5; D is ambiguous. In germline, CDR1 is LNHDA, CDR2 SQIVND (reference sequence). The CDR3 totals 15 residues. Deletions cut 4 bases from V and 5 bases from J, with 15 bases between. The CDR3 loop reads CASSTHRSRDQPQHF. CDR3 nucleotides: TGTGCCAGTAGTACCCATAGAAGTCGGGATCAGCCCCAGCATTTT.

The J gene is TRBJ2-1, the V gene TRBV5-4, with D possibly being TRBD1 (5 bases). V was shortened by 4 bases and J by 4 bases, with 15 bases between the two germline ends. Germline V gene data show CDR1 as SGHNT and CDR2 as YYREEE (reference sequence). The CDR3 has 15 residues. The CDR3 spells CASSSQGVPYNEQFF. CDR3 DNA: TGTGCCAGCAGCAGTCAGGGTGTTCCGTACAATGAGCAGTTCTTC. The complete variable domain, with remaining parts taken from reference TRBV5-4 and TRBJ2-1, reads ETGVTQSPTHLIKTRGQQVTLRCSSQSGHNTVSWYQQALGQGPQFIFQYYREEENGRGNFPPRFSGLQFPNYSSELNVNALELDDSALYLCASSSQGVPYNEQFFGPGTRLTVL.

The V and J genes are TRBV28 and TRBJ2-4, with a possible D match to TRBD1 (6 bases). In germline, CDR1 is MDHEN, CDR2 SYDVKM. Trimming took off 6 bases at V and 0 bases at J, with 18 bases between the two ends. The CDR3 totals 17 residues. As DNA, the CDR3 is TGTGCCAGCAGCCTTCAGACTGCAGGGGTAGCCAAAAACATTCAGTACTTC. Its protein is CASSLQTAGVAKNIQYF.

As DNA, the CDR3 is TGTGCCTGGAGTCCCGGACAGGGCGGTGGGTACGAGCAGTACTTC. Its translation: CAWSPGQGGGYEQYF. V gene TRBV30 combines with J gene TRBJ2-7; 8 bases match TRBD1. In germline, CDR1 is GTSNPN, CDR2 SVGIG (reference sequence). The V and J ends lost 2 bases and 4 bases, in that order; junction bases with no gene match: 10. CDR3 length: 15 amino acids.

V is TRBV7-3 and J is TRBJ2-5, with TRBD2 matching over 11 bases. The CDR3 is 19 amino acids. Trimming at V came to 4 bases and at J to 0 bases, leaving 13 bases not matched to a gene. Germline V CDR1 and CDR2: SGHTA, FQGTGA. CDR3 nucleotide sequence: TGTGCCAGCAGCTGCCCGTCCGGGACTAGCGGAAAGTACCAAGAGACCCAGTACTTC. It codes for CASSCPSGTSGKYQETQYF.

The gene calls are TRBV28 and TRBJ1-1, with D tentatively TRBD1 (5 bases). The CDR3 has 16 amino acids. Trimming pared 4 bases from V and 6 bases from J, leaving 21 bases between. Per germline, CDR1 MDHEN and CDR2 SYDVKM. CDR3 DNA: TGTGCCAGCAGTTCGCGGGGGAGGGGCAGGAGCGCTGAAGCTTTCTTT. Translation gives CASSSRGRGRSAEAFF.

A word on this clone: At the DNA level, this CDR3 is encoded by other sequences in the same sample as well. The J gene is TRBJ2-1, the V gene TRBV9; D is unresolved. Trimming took 1 base from V and 0 from J, leaving 8 bases between them. This CDR3 is 15 amino acids long. The germline gives CDR1 SGDLS, CDR2 YYNGEE. CDR3: CASSVSGSSYNEQFF. The CDR3 DNA follows: TGTGCCAGCAGCGTAAGTGGAAGCTCCTACAATGAGCAGTTCTTC. The variable domain in full, with the rest retrieved from reference TRBV9 and TRBJ2-1, is DSGVTQTPKHLITATGQRVTLRCSPRSGDLSVYWYQQSLDQGLQFLIQYYNGEERAKGNILERFSAQQFPDLHSELNLSSLELGDSALYFCASSVSGSSYNEQFFGPGTRLTVL.

The chain recombines TRBV5-1 with TRBJ2-1; 14 positions agree with TRBD2. CDR3 length equals 18 residues. J was trimmed by 4 bases and V by 4 bases; bases with no gene match: 10. Germline CDR1 SGHRS, CDR2 YFSETQ. The CDR3 protein is CASSPFGLAGGLYNEQFF. The CDR3 region has the DNA TGCGCCAGCAGCCCCTTCGGACTAGCGGGAGGTCTATACAATGAGCAGTTCTTC.